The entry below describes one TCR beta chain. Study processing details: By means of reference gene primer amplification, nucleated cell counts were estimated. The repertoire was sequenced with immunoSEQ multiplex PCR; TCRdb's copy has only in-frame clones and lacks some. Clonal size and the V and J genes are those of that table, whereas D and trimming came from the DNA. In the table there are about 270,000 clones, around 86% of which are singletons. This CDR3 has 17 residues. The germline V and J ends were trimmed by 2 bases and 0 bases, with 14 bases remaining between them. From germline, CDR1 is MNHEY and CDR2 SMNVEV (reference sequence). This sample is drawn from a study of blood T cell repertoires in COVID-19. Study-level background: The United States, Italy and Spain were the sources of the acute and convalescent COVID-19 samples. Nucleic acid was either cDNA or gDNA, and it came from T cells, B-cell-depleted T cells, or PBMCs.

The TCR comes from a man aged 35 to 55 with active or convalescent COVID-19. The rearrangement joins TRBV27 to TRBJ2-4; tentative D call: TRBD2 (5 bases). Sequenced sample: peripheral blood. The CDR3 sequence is CASSLTPSNLAKNIQYF. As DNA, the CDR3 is TGTGCCAGCAGTTTAACTCCTAGCAACCTAGCCAAAAACATTCAGTACTTC.